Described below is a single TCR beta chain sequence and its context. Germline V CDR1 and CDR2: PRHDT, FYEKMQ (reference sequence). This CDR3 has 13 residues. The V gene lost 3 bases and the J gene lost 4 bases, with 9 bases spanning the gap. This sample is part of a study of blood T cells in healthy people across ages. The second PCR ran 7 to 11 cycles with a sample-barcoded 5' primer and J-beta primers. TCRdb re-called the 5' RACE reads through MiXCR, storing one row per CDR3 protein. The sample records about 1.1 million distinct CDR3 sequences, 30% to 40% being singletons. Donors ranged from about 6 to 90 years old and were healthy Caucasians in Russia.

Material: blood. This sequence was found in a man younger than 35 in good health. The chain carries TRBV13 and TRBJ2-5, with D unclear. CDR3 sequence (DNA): TGTGCCAGCAGCTTTCGGTCCGGAGAGACCCAGTACTTC. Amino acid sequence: CASSFRSGETQYF.